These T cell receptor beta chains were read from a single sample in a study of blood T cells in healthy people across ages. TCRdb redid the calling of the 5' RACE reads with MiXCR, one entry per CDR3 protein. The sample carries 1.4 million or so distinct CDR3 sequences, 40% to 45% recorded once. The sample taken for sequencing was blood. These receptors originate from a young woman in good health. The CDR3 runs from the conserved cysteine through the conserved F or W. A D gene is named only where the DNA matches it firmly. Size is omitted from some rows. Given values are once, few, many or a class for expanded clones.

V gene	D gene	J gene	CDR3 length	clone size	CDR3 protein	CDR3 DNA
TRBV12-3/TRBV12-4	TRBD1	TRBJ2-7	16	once	CASSPGTGLSYNEQYF	TGTGCCAGCAGTCCCGGGACAGGGCTCTCCTACAATGAGCAGTACTTC
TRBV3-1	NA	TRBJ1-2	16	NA	CASSQKPPQGGLSYTF	TGTGCCAGCAGCCAAAAGCCCCCTCAAGGAGGGTTGAGCTACACCTTC
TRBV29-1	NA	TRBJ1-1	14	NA	CSVERGVENTEAFF	TGCAGCGTTGAAAGGGGGGTGGAGAACACTGAAGCTTTCTTT
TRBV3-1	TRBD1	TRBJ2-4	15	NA	CASSSGGQGSDIQYF	TGTGCCAGCAGCTCGGGGGGACAGGGGTCGGACATTCAGTACTTC
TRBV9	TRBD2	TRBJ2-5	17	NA	CASSAGGASGGQETQYF	TGTGCCAGCAGCGCAGGGGGGGCTAGCGGGGGCCAAGAGACCCAGTACTTC
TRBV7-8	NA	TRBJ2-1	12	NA	CASTQVENKQFF	TGTGCCAGCACGCAAGTGGAGAATAAGCAGTTCTTC
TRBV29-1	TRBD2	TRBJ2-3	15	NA	CSVPRGSGSTDTQYF	TGCAGCGTCCCCCGGGGTAGCGGGAGCACAGATACGCAGTATTTT
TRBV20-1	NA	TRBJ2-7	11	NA	CSAFLGNEQYF	TGCAGTGCTTTCTTAGGTAATGAGCAGTACTTC
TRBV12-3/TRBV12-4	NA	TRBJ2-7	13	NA	CASSLGRIGEQYF	TGTGCCAGCAGTTTAGGGAGGATCGGCGAGCAGTACTTC
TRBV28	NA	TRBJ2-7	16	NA	CASSLRGASSSYEQYF	TGTGCCAGCAGTTTACGGGGAGCCTCTAGCTCCTACGAGCAGTACTTC
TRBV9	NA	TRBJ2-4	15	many	CASSRDALAKNIQYF	TGTGCCAGCAGCCGGGACGCTCTAGCCAAAAACATTCAGTACTTC
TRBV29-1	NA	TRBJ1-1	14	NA	CSVHPRQTNTEAFF	TGCAGCGTTCATCCTCGCCAGACGAACACTGAAGCTTTCTTT
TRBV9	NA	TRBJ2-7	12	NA	CASSTTPYEQYF	TGTGCCAGCAGCACGACACCCTACGAGCAGTACTTC
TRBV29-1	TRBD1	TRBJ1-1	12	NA	CSVYDRVPEAFF	TGCAGCGTGTATGACAGGGTTCCAGAAGCTTTCTTT
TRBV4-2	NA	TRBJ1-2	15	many	CASSPSDTANYGYTF	TGTGCCAGCAGCCCTTCCGACACTGCCAACTATGGCTACACCTTC
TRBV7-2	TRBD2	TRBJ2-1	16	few	CASSLEPGRAGNEQFF	TGTGCCAGCAGCTTAGAGCCCGGGAGGGCGGGGAATGAGCAGTTCTTC
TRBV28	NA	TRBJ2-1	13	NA	CASSLPGYTEQFF	TGTGCCAGCAGTTTACCGGGGTACACTGAGCAGTTCTTC
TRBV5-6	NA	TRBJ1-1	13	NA	CASSLSGQGRAFF	TGTGCCAGCAGCTTGAGCGGGCAGGGTAGAGCTTTCTTT
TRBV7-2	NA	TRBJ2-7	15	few	CASSPGEVSYNEQYF	TGTGCCAGCAGTCCGGGGGAGGTCTCCTACAATGAGCAGTACTTC
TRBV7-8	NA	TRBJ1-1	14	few	CASSLGLTGTEAFF	TGTGCCAGCAGCTTAGGGTTAACAGGAACTGAAGCTTTCTTT
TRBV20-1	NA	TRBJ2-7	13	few	CSAMGRTSYEQYF	TGCAGTGCTATGGGGCGGACCTCCTACGAGCAGTACTTC
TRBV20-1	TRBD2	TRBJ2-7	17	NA	CSARPRLAGASYNEQYF	TGCAGTGCTAGGCCCCGACTAGCGGGAGCCTCCTACAATGAGCAGTACTTC
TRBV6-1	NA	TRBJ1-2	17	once	CASSDAPWTTTNYGYTF	TGTGCCAGCAGTGACGCCCCATGGACAACTACCAACTATGGCTACACCTTC
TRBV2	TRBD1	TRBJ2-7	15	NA	CASKDMGQASYEQYF	TGTGCCAGCAAGGACATGGGACAGGCATCTTACGAGCAGTACTTC
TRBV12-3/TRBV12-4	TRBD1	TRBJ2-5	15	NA	CASSLVGQGGETQYF	TGTGCCAGCAGTTTAGTGGGACAGGGTGGAGAGACCCAGTACTTC
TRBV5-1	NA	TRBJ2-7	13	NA	CASSLDRVDEQYF	TGCGCCAGCAGCTTGGACAGGGTGGACGAGCAGTACTTC
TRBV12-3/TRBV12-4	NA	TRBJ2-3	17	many	CASSLTGTQKSTDTQYF	TGTGCCAGCAGTCTCACCGGGACACAGAAATCCACAGATACGCAGTATTTT
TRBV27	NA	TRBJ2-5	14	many	CASSLGRGQETQYF	TGTGCCAGCAGCTTAGGCAGGGGCCAAGAGACCCAGTACTTC
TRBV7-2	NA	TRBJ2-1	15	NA	CASSPRWLDMGEQFF	TGTGCCAGCAGCCCACGGTGGCTGGACATGGGGGAGCAGTTCTTC
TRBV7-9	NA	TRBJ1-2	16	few	CASSSRRENPNYGYTF	TGTGCCAGCAGCTCTAGACGAGAGAATCCAAACTATGGCTACACCTTC
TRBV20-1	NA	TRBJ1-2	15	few	CSARKGLAGDYGYTF	TGCAGTGCTCGAAAGGGTCTCGCAGGGGACTATGGCTACACCTTC
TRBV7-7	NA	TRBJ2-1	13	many	CASSLGAHNEQFF	TGTGCTAGCAGCTTAGGTGCCCACAATGAGCAGTTCTTC
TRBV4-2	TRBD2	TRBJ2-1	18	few	CASSQEGLASGSLNEQFF	TGTGCCAGCAGCCAAGAAGGGTTGGCTAGCGGGAGTTTAAATGAGCAGTTCTTC
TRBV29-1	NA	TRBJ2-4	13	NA	CSGADRHKNIQYF	TGCAGCGGAGCTGACAGGCACAAAAACATTCAGTACTTC
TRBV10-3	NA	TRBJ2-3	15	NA	CAIRKLGGSTDTQYF	TGTGCCATCAGGAAACTGGGGGGTAGCACAGATACGCAGTATTTT
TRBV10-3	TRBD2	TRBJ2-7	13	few	CAISSGTTYEQYF	TGTGCCATCAGTAGTGGGACTACCTACGAGCAGTACTTC
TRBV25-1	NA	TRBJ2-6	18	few	CASSEPTGRSSGANVLTF	TGTGCCAGCAGTGAACCAACTGGCCGGAGCTCTGGGGCCAACGTCCTGACTTTC
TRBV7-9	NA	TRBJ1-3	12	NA	CASSLEGNTIYF	TGTGCCAGCAGCTTAGAGGGAAACACCATATATTTT
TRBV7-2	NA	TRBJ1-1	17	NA	CASSLAIGDRTGTEAFF	TGTGCCAGCAGCTTAGCTATCGGCGACAGGACGGGCACTGAAGCTTTCTTT
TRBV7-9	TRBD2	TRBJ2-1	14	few	CASSLDGTSTLWFF	TGTGCCAGCAGCTTAGACGGGACTAGCACCCTTTGGTTCTTC
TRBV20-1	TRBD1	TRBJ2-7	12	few	CSARDRLYEQYF	TGCAGTGCTCGGGACAGGCTCTACGAGCAGTACTTC
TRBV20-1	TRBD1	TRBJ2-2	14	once	CSVRGGANTGELFF	TGCAGTGTTAGAGGGGGCGCGAACACCGGGGAGCTGTTTTTT
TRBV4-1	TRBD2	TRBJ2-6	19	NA	CASSPFWGGGMSGANVLTF	TGCGCCAGCAGCCCGTTTTGGGGGGGAGGGATGTCTGGGGCCAACGTCCTGACTTTC